The 27 T cell receptor beta chains in this list originate from one sample, sequenced in a study of cytomegalovirus exposure and HLA in healthy donors. The PCR was carried out with 60 Vbeta primers and 13 Jbeta primers. Measured with immunoSEQ multiplex PCR; TCRdb has only the in-frame clones, and not every one. Found here are about 70,000 clones, just over 65% of them singletons; the top ten hold 10% to 11%. Sequenced input: PBMCs. The source is a woman in her twenties or thirties in good health and CMV-seronegative.

The rearrangement uses TRBV29-1 and TRBJ1-2; 7 positions agree with TRBD1. CDR3 length equals 13 residues. Per the germline V gene, CDR1 is SQVTM and CDR2 is ANQGSEA. The V and J ends lost 5 bases and 5 bases, in that order; junction bases with no gene match: 8. The CDR3 loop is CSVSKAGGYGYTF. The CDR3 coding sequence is TGCAGCGTTTCTAAGGCAGGGGGATATGGCTACACCTTC.

This clone is categorized as medium-sized. The V and J genes are TRBV2 and TRBJ2-1; 7 nucleotides line up with TRBD2. Per germline, CDR1 SNHLY and CDR2 FYNNEI. V gave up 10 bases and J gave up 9 bases; unmatched junction bases: 12. CDR3 length equals 13 residues. The DNA of the CDR3 is TGTGCCAACGACCCGACTAGCTCGGGTGAGCAGTTCTTC. As protein: CANDPTSSGEQFF.

The sample holds a few counts of this clone. Here the CDR3 reads CASGAGIGQPQHF. As DNA, the CDR3 is TGTGCCAGCGGTGCGGGTATCGGTCAGCCCCAGCATTTT. This chain connects TRBV2 to TRBJ1-5; no firm D call. Trimming shortened V by 8 bases and J by 6 bases, and 14 bases separated the two germline ends. The CDR3 covers 13 residues. Germline V gene lookup returns CDR1 SNHLY and CDR2 FYNNEI. Looking up the rest from reference TRBV2 and TRBJ1-5 gives the full variable domain: EPEVTQTPSHQVTQMGQEVILRCVPISNHLYFYWYRQILGQKVEFLVSFYNNEISEKSEIFDDQFSVERPDGSNFTLKIRSTKLEDSAMYFCASGAGIGQPQHFGDGTRLSIL.

About this clone itself: One end of the junction is discordant with germline, which a read error may explain. The chain joins TRBV7-9 to TRBJ2-1; perhaps TRBD1 as D (5 bases). The germline V gene has CDR1 SEHNR and CDR2 FQNEAQ (reference sequence). This CDR3 has 12 amino acids. In nucleotides, the CDR3 is TGTTCCAGCAGTCCAGGGATTCATGAGCAGTTCTTC. This sequence encodes CSSSPGIHEQFF. Using reference TRBV7-9 and TRBJ2-1 for the parts outside the CDR3, the full variable domain is DTGVSQNPRHKITKRGQNVTFRCDPISEHNRLYWYRQTLGQGPEFLTYFQNEAQLEKSRLLSDRFSAERPKGSFSTLEIQRTEQGDSAMYLCSSSPGIHEQFFGPGTRLTVL.

This clone was counted once. This chain joins TRBV14 and TRBJ2-2; weak D call: TRBD1 (5 bases). Per the germline V gene, CDR1 is SGHDN and CDR2 is FVKESK. CDR3 length equals 17 residues. Deletions cut 1 base from V and 2 bases from J, with 14 bases between. CDR3 protein: CASSQVSLDSNTGELFF. In DNA form, the CDR3 reads TGTGCCAGCAGCCAAGTCTCATTAGACAGTAACACCGGGGAGCTGTTTTTT.

This clone has only a few counts. The V and J genes are TRBV5-1 and TRBJ2-1, with TRBD1 matching over 10 bases. The germline V gene encodes CDR1 SGHRS and CDR2 YFSETQ. This CDR3 is built from 15 residues. Trimming removed 4 bases from V and 8 bases from J; junction bases left unmatched: 9. The CDR3 loop is CASSPGTGAEDEQFF. Here the CDR3 DNA reads TGCGCCAGCAGCCCCGGGACAGGGGCGGAGGATGAGCAGTTCTTC.

V usage is TRBV25-1 and J usage is TRBJ2-7; TRBD2 matches at 10 bases. Germline CDR1 and CDR2: MGHDK and SYGVNS. The trim removed 9 bases at V and 0 bases at J, leaving 2 bases unmatched. The CDR3 extends over 13 amino acids. The DNA for the CDR3 is TGTGCCAGTCTAGCGGGGGACTCCTACGAGCAGTACTTC. This translates into CASLAGDSYEQYF.

The CDR3 region has the DNA TGTGCCAGCAGCGTAGCTTCCGAGGAGACCCAGTACTTC. This encodes CASSVASEETQYF. The chain links TRBV9 to TRBJ2-5, with D hard to call. V was pared by 0 bases and J by 5 bases, with 8 bases between. This CDR3 has 13 residues. The V gene's germline CDR1 is SGDLS and CDR2 YYNGEE. The variable domain in full, with the rest retrieved from reference TRBV9 and TRBJ2-5, is DSGVTQTPKHLITATGQRVTLRCSPRSGDLSVYWYQQSLDQGLQFLIQYYNGEERAKGNILERFSAQQFPDLHSELNLSSLELGDSALYFCASSVASEETQYFGPGTRLLVL.

The chain combines TRBV15 with TRBJ1-1, with a possible D match to TRBD1 (5 bases). Trimming took 5 bases from V and 5 from J, leaving 15 bases between them. The CDR3 sequence is 14 residues long. Germline-derived CDR1 and CDR2 are LNHNV and YYDKDF (reference sequence). Here the CDR3 reads CATSVRAGRTEAFF. As DNA, the CDR3 is TGTGCCACCAGCGTCAGAGCAGGGCGAACTGAAGCTTTCTTT.

The CDR3 nucleotides read TGTGCCAGTGGTGACAGGGGGCGCAGCACAGATACGCAGTATTTT. It specifies CASGDRGRSTDTQYF. J is TRBJ2-3 and V is TRBV9; TRBD1 aligns across 10 bases. CDR3 length: 15 amino acids. Germline values: CDR1 SGDLS, CDR2 YYNGEE. Trimming removed 8 bases from V and 0 bases from J; junction bases left unmatched: 6.

This clone was found a few times. A far larger clone is a single base away, which makes a read error likely. Different DNA sequences within this sample yield the same CDR3. The chain carries TRBV4-3 and TRBJ2-7, with 10 bases fitting TRBD1. CDR3 length: 16 residues. The V and J ends lost 3 bases and 1 base, in that order; junction bases with no gene match: 6. The germline gives CDR1 LGHNA, CDR2 YSLEER. In DNA form, the CDR3 reads TGCGCCAGCAGCCACTCAGGGACAGGGGAGTCCTACGAGCAGTACTTC. Its protein product is CASSHSGTGESYEQYF.

This clone appeared a few times. The chain carries TRBV2 and TRBJ1-5; TRBD1 matches 8 bases. Trimming took 6 bases from V and 6 from J; bases not matched to a gene: 4. Per germline, CDR1 SNHLY and CDR2 FYNNEI. The CDR3 spans 13 residues. The CDR3 reads CASSLTGVQPQHF. The CDR3 DNA reads as TGTGCCAGCAGCTTGACAGGGGTTCAGCCCCAGCATTTT.

This clone was detected once. One end of the junction fails to match germline, which may point to a read error. The V and J genes are TRBV2 and TRBJ2-5; 11 bases are a match to TRBD2. The CDR3 sequence is 15 residues long. From germline, CDR1 is SNHLY and CDR2 FYNNEI. CDR3: CASSGRLAGGPGFHF. The CDR3 nucleotides are TGTGCCAGCAGCGGACGGCTAGCGGGGGGACCCGGTTTCCACTTC.

This sequence joins TRBV28 and TRBJ1-6; 7 bases agree with TRBD1. Germline CDR1 reads MDHEN; CDR2 reads SYDVKM. V trimming: 3 bases; J trimming: 7 bases; junction bases outside the gene matches: 3. The CDR3 is 14 residues long. Here the CDR3 reads CASSLGQQNSPLHF. CDR3 DNA: TGTGCCAGCAGTTTGGGACAGCAGAATTCACCCCTCCACTTT. Together with reference TRBV28 and TRBJ1-6, the CDR3 gives the full variable domain: DVKVTQSSRYLVKRTGEKVFLECVQDMDHENMFWYRQDPGLGLRLIYFSYDVKMKEKGDIPEGYSVSREKKERFSLILESASTNQTSMYLCASSLGQQNSPLHFGNGTRLTVT.

The V and J genes are TRBV27 and TRBJ2-7; weak D call: TRBD2 (5 bases). CDR1 and CDR2 (germline): MNHEY, SMNVEV (reference sequence). Trimming cost V 6 bases and J 2 bases, with 5 bases left between them. The CDR3 loop spans 11 amino acids. The DNA of the CDR3 is TGTGCCAGCAGACTAGCCTACGAGCAGTACTTC. Protein sequence: CASRLAYEQYF.

This clone was detected only once. The chain recombines TRBV29-1 with TRBJ2-7; 7 positions match TRBD1. V shed 7 bases, J shed 2 bases, and the junction held 8 bases outside the gene matches. Germline CDR1 is SQVTM and CDR2 is ANQGSEA. The CDR3 consists of 13 residues. The CDR3: CSAEGAETYEQYF. The CDR3 DNA sequence: TGCAGCGCTGAGGGGGCGGAGACCTACGAGCAGTACTTC.

The chain is built from TRBV4-2 and TRBJ2-6; perhaps TRBD2 as D (7 bases). This CDR3 has 17 residues. V lost 8 bases and J lost 1, with 18 bases in between. Germline CDR1 LGHNA, CDR2 YNFKEQ. The chain's CDR3 is CASGRTGGQSGANVLTF. The CDR3 DNA reads TGTGCCAGCGGAAGAACGGGGGGCCAATCTGGGGCCAACGTCCTGACTTTC.

The rearrangement uses TRBV30 and TRBJ2-7, with TRBD1 identical over 9 bases. Looked up from germline, CDR1 is GTSNPN and CDR2 is SVGIG (reference sequence). The J segment lost 4 bases and the V segment lost 2 bases, leaving 6 bases of the junction unmatched. This CDR3 contains 14 residues. CDR3 protein: CAWSTGTGNYEQYF. CDR3 nucleotides: TGTGCCTGGAGTACCGGGACAGGGAATTACGAGCAGTACTTC.

The J gene is TRBJ1-4, the V gene TRBV30, with TRBD1 matching over 10 bases. Germline V gene lookup returns CDR1 GTSNPN and CDR2 SVGIG (reference sequence). CDR3 length: 16 residues. V shed 2 bases, J shed 0 bases, and the junction held 3 bases outside the gene matches. CDR3 sequence reads: CAWSIGTGATNEKLFF. For the CDR3, the DNA is TGTGCCTGGAGTATCGGGACAGGGGCAACTAATGAAAAACTGTTTTTT.

This chain joins TRBV5-1 and TRBJ1-2; 7 positions match TRBD1. CDR3 length: 15 residues. With 0 bases clipped from V and 3 bases from J, the junction kept 5 bases outside the gene matches. Germline V gene lookup returns CDR1 SGHRS and CDR2 YFSETQ. The CDR3 region has the DNA TGCGCCAGCAGCTTGGCGACAGGGAGTTACTATGGCTACACCTTC. This encodes CASSLATGSYYGYTF. Looking up the rest from reference TRBV5-1 and TRBJ1-2 gives the full variable domain: KAGVTQTPRYLIKTRGQQVTLSCSPISGHRSVSWYQQTPGQGLQFLFEYFSETQRNKGNFPGRFSGRQFSNSRSEMNVSTLELGDSALYLCASSLATGSYYGYTFGSGTRLTVV.

V and J are TRBV7-6 and TRBJ2-1, with TRBD2 as a possible D gene (6 bases). CDR1 is SGHVS, CDR2 FNYEAQ, per germline. Trimming stripped 2 bases from V and 7 bases from J, with 9 bases between. The CDR3 runs to 13 residues. CDR3 loop: CASSLLLANEQFF. The CDR3 region has the DNA TGTGCCAGCAGCTTATTACTAGCAAATGAGCAGTTCTTC.

The gene calls are TRBV6-1 and TRBJ1-5; 7 bases are a match to TRBD1. This CDR3 spans 15 amino acids. With V trimmed by 5 bases and J by 5 bases, 9 bases remained unmatched. Germline V CDR1 and CDR2: MNHNS, SASEGT. CDR3 protein: CASSTSTGVYQPQHF. The CDR3 DNA reads as TGTGCCAGCAGTACATCAACAGGGGTTTATCAGCCCCAGCATTTT.

The chain is built from TRBV11-2 and TRBJ1-2; 7 positions agree with TRBD1. The ends lost 2 bases at V and 3 bases at J; junction bases unmatched: 9. The germline gives CDR1 SGHAT, CDR2 FQNNGV. The CDR3 consists of 16 residues. CDR3 in amino acids: CASSLQPGTVDYGYTF. The DNA for the CDR3 is TGTGCCAGCAGCTTACAGCCGGGGACAGTAGACTATGGCTACACCTTC. Variable domain in full (rest from reference TRBV11-2 and TRBJ1-2): EAGVAQSPRYKIIEKRQSVAFWCNPISGHATLYWYQQILGQGPKLLIQFQNNGVVDDSQLPKDRFSAERLKGVDSTLKIQPAKLEDSAVYLCASSLQPGTVDYGYTFGSGTRLTVV.

This chain uses TRBV5-1 with TRBJ1-2, with 11 bases identical to TRBD1. Losses at the gene ends were 4 bases for V and 6 bases for J; bases not matched to a gene: 5. This CDR3 region has 14 residues. Germline V gives CDR1 SGHRS, CDR2 YFSETQ. In DNA form, the CDR3 reads TGCGCCAGCAGCCCCGGGACAGGGGGTAATGGCTACACCTTC. Its protein is CASSPGTGGNGYTF.

The chain combines TRBV10-2 with TRBJ2-3; weak D call: TRBD2 (6 bases). Per germline, CDR1 WSHSY and CDR2 SAAADI. V was pared by 0 bases and J by 3 bases, with 10 bases between. The CDR3 sequence is 15 residues long. Here the CDR3 reads CASSESKAGTDTQYF. CDR3 nucleotide sequence: TGCGCCAGCAGTGAGTCGAAGGCGGGGACAGATACGCAGTATTTT.

This clone was seen once. The chain joins TRBV9 to TRBJ1-6, with D possibly being TRBD1 (5 bases). CDR1 and CDR2 (germline): SGDLS, YYNGEE. CDR3 length equals 15 residues. V lost 4 bases and J lost 6, with 14 bases in between. CDR3 sequence: CASSSTGGPNSPLHF. CDR3 in DNA: TGTGCCAGCAGCTCTACGGGGGGACCTAATTCACCCCTCCACTTT.

The rearrangement links TRBV4-2 to TRBJ2-1; a possible D gene is TRBD2 (7 bases). With 4 bases removed from V and 2 bases from J, the gap between germline ends came to 12 bases. The CDR3 has 15 residues. From germline, CDR1 is LGHNA and CDR2 YNFKEQ. CDR3 in amino acids: CASSRRGGAYNEQFF. The CDR3, as DNA: TGTGCCAGCAGCCGAAGAGGGGGGGCCTACAATGAGCAGTTCTTC.